There are many counts of the clone carrying this TCR beta chain. Its specificity is unknown. These data belong to a study of identical twins. Study-wide results and caveats: Diverse VJ usage suggested most zero-insertion clonotypes were not invariant T cells. Out-of-frame TCR alpha sharing observed in monozygotic twins exceeded model estimates.

MiXCR was run by TCRdb on the 5' RACE reads, yielding one entry per CDR3 protein. The sample lists under 900,000 distinct CDR3 sequences, around a sixth occurring once. There are 12 residues in the CDR3. Trimming removed 0 bases from V and 15 bases from J, with 12 bases in between. Looked up from germline, CDR1 is KGHSH and CDR2 is LQKENI. This same sample was also part of a study on T cells expressing NK-cell markers.

This chain uses TRBV18 with TRBJ1-5; D is unresolved. Sequencing was performed on PBMCs. This receptor was identified in a woman between 18 and 29 years old in good health. CDR3 residues: CASSPPTRYRHF. The CDR3 region has the DNA TGTGCCAGCTCACCACCTACCCGATACAGGCATTTT.